This TCR beta chain was profiled in a study of esophageal squamous cell carcinoma under preoperative chemotherapy. Study-wide context: Both tumor-infiltrating lymphocytes and peripheral blood T cells had their TCR repertoires profiled.

Study-level points and caveats: After treatment, tumor-infiltrating lymphocytes apparently came partly from blood T cells.

Noted time point: before preoperative PTX-NDP chemotherapy. TCRdb recomputed calls from the PCR reads with MiXCR, one row per CDR3 protein. The table records approximately 15,000 distinct CDR3 sequences, 60% of them present only once. Concerning this clonotype: Its specificity is unknown.

CDR3 length: 19 residues. Trimming cost V 9 bases and J 11 bases, with 40 bases left between them. Germline CDR1 reads SGHVS; CDR2 reads FNYEAQ. The sequence derives from a human donor with esophageal squamous cell carcinoma. The donor label of this sample is uncertain. This rearrangement joins TRBV7-6 to TRBJ2-5; the D gene could be TRBD1 or TRBD2 (7 bases each). Sampling was conducted from a patient given preoperative chemotherapy. As DNA, the CDR3 is TGTGCCAGGGGCCCGCAGGGGGGGTTAGGGGGCCGTGACCGAGATACGCAGTACTTC. Translation gives CARGPQGGLGGRDRDTQYF.